This T cell receptor (beta chain) was documented in a study of T cell repertoires in cytomegalovirus infection. At the level of the study: CMV infection plus the matching HLA type was flagged by public TCR beta signatures. Study results and limitations: CMV-specific TCR beta clonotypes restricted by HLA-C were the ones dominating the ex vivo response.

CDR3 length equals 14 residues. Germline CDR1 SGHTA, CDR2 FQGTGA. The junction had 8 bases not matched to a gene; V was cut back by 5 bases and J by 7 bases. Many counts were recorded for this clonotype. Its antigen is undetermined. TCRdb used MiXCR to reprocess the reads, holding one entry per CDR3 protein. In the table there are approximately 500,000 distinct CDR3 sequences, approximately 11% of which are singletons. This rearrangement joins TRBV7-3 to TRBJ2-7; 10 nucleotides align to TRBD1. The source is a human donor in good health (CMV status not recorded). Some clones in this sample may be carry-over from other donors' samples. Input material: PBMCs. The DNA for the CDR3 is TGTGCCAGCAGCCCCGGGACAGGGGAGAGAGAGCAGTACTTC. Its protein product is CASSPGTGEREQYF. Drawing the rest from reference TRBV7-3 and TRBJ2-7, the complete variable domain is GAGVSQTPSNKVTEKGKYVELRCDPISGHTALYWYRQSLGQGPEFLIYFQGTGAADDSGLPNDRFFAVRPEGSVSTLKIQRTERGDSAVYLCASSPGTGEREQYFGPGTRLTVT.